A single sample is the source of the 8 T cell receptor beta chains below, sequenced in a study of blood T cell repertoires in COVID-19 (dated by TCRdb to 2020 to 2022). The library was obtained by the immunoSEQ multiplex PCR assay. What TCRdb holds here is the immuneACCESS table cut down to in-frame rearrangements. Part of the clones is not present; checked against another copy, under half of the missing clones reflect an unresolved V gene, and the others are unexplained. In this sample the table shows 150,000 to 200,000 clones, around 85% of which occur a single time. The top ten hold around 1.9% of the sample. The material sequenced was peripheral blood. These receptors all come from a man between 65 and 85 years old with active or convalescent COVID-19.

DNA for the CDR3: TGCGCCAGCAGCCAAGAGGAGGGGCCGGGAGCCAATGAGCAGTTCTTC. Encoded protein: CASSQEEGPGANEQFF. This chain connects TRBV4-3 to TRBJ2-1, with D tentatively TRBD2 (6 bases). The V gene lost 0 bases and the J gene lost 6 bases, with 15 bases spanning the gap. Germline assignment: CDR1 LGHNA and CDR2 YSLEER. The length of the CDR3 is 16 residues.

The V gene is TRBV5-1, the J gene TRBJ2-1; TRBD2 might be the D (6 bases). This CDR3 comprises 16 residues. V lost 5 bases to trimming and J lost 0 bases, with 15 bases between them. Germline loops: CDR1 SGHRS, CDR2 YFSETQ. In nucleotides, the CDR3 is TGCGCCAGCAGGGGAGGCGGCCTAAGCTCCTACAATGAGCAGTTCTTC. Its translation: CASRGGGLSSYNEQFF.

This chain links TRBV19 with TRBJ2-7, with D possibly matching TRBD1 (5 bases). This CDR3 is built from 13 residues. Germline V gene sequence: CDR1 LNHDA, CDR2 SQIVND (reference sequence). Trimming left V 1 base short and J 5 bases short, with 9 bases between. CDR3 residues: CASSIGQGDEQYF. Written as DNA, the CDR3 is TGTGCCAGTAGTATAGGGCAGGGCGACGAGCAGTACTTC.

The V and J genes are TRBV19 and TRBJ2-7; D is undetermined. Trimming left V 4 bases short and J 8 bases short, with 15 bases between. Germline V gene sequence: CDR1 LNHDA, CDR2 SQIVND (reference sequence). This CDR3 is built from 13 residues. The CDR3 region is CASSTLGSLKQYF. CDR3 DNA sequence: TGTGCCAGTAGTACCCTCGGTTCCTTGAAGCAGTACTTC.

V and J are TRBV5-1 and TRBJ2-7; possibly TRBD1 for D (5 bases). The CDR3 has 14 residues. CDR1 and CDR2 from the germline V gene are SGHRS and YFSETQ. V was cut by 0 bases and J by 2 bases, with 9 bases left in between. Here the CDR3 reads CASSLGSGPYEQYF. The CDR3 bases are TGCGCCAGCAGCTTGGGGTCAGGGCCCTACGAGCAGTACTTC. The whole variable domain, filled in from reference TRBV5-1 and TRBJ2-7, reads KAGVTQTPRYLIKTRGQQVTLSCSPISGHRSVSWYQQTPGQGLQFLFEYFSETQRNKGNFPGRFSGRQFSNSRSEMNVSTLELGDSALYLCASSLGSGPYEQYFGPGTRLTVT.

The chain recombines TRBV5-1 with TRBJ2-3, with D possibly being TRBD2 (6 bases). Trimming left V 4 bases short and J 2 bases short, with 17 bases between. The germline V gene encodes CDR1 SGHRS and CDR2 YFSETQ. The CDR3 consists of 16 residues. The CDR3 DNA sequence: TGCGCCAGCAGCCCCCGGGGAGCGGGCCCCACAGATACGCAGTATTTT. Encoded protein: CASSPRGAGPTDTQYF.

The genes are TRBV27 and TRBJ2-2, with TRBD1 identical over 12 bases. J gave up 6 bases and V 10 bases, and 6 bases lay outside the gene matches. Germline CDR1 reads MNHEY; CDR2 reads SMNVEV (reference sequence). The length of the CDR3 is 14 residues. In nucleotides, the CDR3 is TGTGCCACCCTAGGGACAGGGGGCCCCGGGGAGCTGTTTTTT. It specifies CATLGTGGPGELFF.

In nucleotides, the CDR3 is TGCGCCAGCAGCTATGGACAGACCACAGATACGCAGTATTTT. Residues: CASSYGQTTDTQYF. This chain links TRBV5-1 with TRBJ2-3; TRBD1 is a possible D gene (6 bases). Looked up from germline, CDR1 is SGHRS and CDR2 is YFSETQ. Trimming took off 3 bases at V and 2 bases at J, with 10 bases between the two ends. The CDR3 runs 14 residues.